Reported below is one T cell receptor beta chain. V lost 0 bases to trimming and J lost 4 bases; unmatched junction nucleotides: 10. The CDR3 spans 17 residues. CDR1 and CDR2 from the germline V gene are MGHRA and YSYEKL. A sample-barcoded 5' primer and a J-beta primer mix were used in a second PCR of about 7 to 11 cycles. A template-switch adaptor with 12 random nucleotides tagged each cDNA molecule. One entry per CDR3 protein, called by TCRdb with MiXCR from the 5' RACE reads. The table has roughly 800,000 distinct CDR3 sequences, 58% seen once. Every participating donor contributed about 10 milliliters of peripheral blood through a draw. The source of the sample is a study of blood T cells in healthy people across ages.

The specimen sequenced was blood. The sequence was collected from a man aged 30-40 years in good health. V usage is TRBV4-1 and J usage is TRBJ2-5; 8 positions agree with TRBD1. The CDR3 region is CASSQDPAGRGRETQYF. CDR3 DNA: TGCGCCAGCAGCCAAGACCCCGCCGGCAGGGGGCGAGAGACCCAGTACTTC.